This TCR beta chain was recovered during a study of T-cell reconstitution after alpha-beta-depleted transplantation in children. This clonotype was seen ten or more times. Unique molecular identifiers were used to barcode this TCRbeta library. A single record per CDR3 protein comes from TCRdb applying MiXCR to the PCR reads. The table lists about 190,000 distinct CDR3 sequences, less than 8% of them singletons, with around 3% in the top ten. Germline V gene data show CDR1 as MRHNA and CDR2 as SNTAGT. CDR3 length: 15 residues. The junction had 12 bases not matched to a gene; V was cut back by 8 bases and J by 5 bases.

This clonotype was obtained from a human donor who donated a stem cell graft to a child with Wiskott-Aldrich syndrome. Sequenced here: PBMCs from the stem cell graft donor, sampled from the stem cell graft. This chain links TRBV6-4 with TRBJ1-1, with 9 positions matching TRBD1. CDR3 sequence (DNA): TGTGCCAGCTCTCACACCGGGACAGGGAGGACTGAAGCTTTCTTT. The encoded protein is CASSHTGTGRTEAFF.